This TCR beta chain derives from a study of a mutant IDH1 vaccine in newly diagnosed glioma. Study context: Patients in the study were vaccinated eight times, receiving shots in weeks 1, 3, 5, 7, 11, 15, 19 and 23. Treated patients comprised 62.5% males and approximately 38% females, mean age roughly 44 years.

J was trimmed by 7 bases and V by 2 bases; bases with no gene match: 5. CDR3 length equals 13 residues. Germline lookup yields CDR1 GTSNPN and CDR2 SVGIG (reference sequence). Clones were read by immunoSEQ multiplex PCR, and TCRdb kept only the in-frame ones, dropping some. The sample has 25,000 to 30,000 clones; around 80% are singletons. Broader study findings: Overall, 93.3% of patients had vaccine-induced immune responses.

Indicated time point: week 5, during vaccination. What each vaccine dose contained was 300 ug of mutant IDH1 20-mer peptide, accompanied by topical imiquimod. For this clone: Its matching antigen is unknown.

V usage is TRBV30 and J usage is TRBJ2-7; TRBD1 matches 10 bases. This TCR derives from a man between 40 and 49 years old with glioma. Some clones in this sample may be carry-over from other donors' samples. The material was PBMCs, obtained from a glioma patient whose treatment included an IDH1 peptide vaccine. CDR3 sequence: CAWSKGQGREQYF. CDR3 nucleotide sequence: TGTGCCTGGAGTAAGGGACAGGGGAGGGAGCAGTACTTC.